The clone carrying this T cell receptor beta chain has just a few counts. Its antigen is unidentified. This sample was included in a study of T cell repertoires in cytomegalovirus infection. Study as a whole: Recently identified HLA-C-restricted and well-studied HLA-B-restricted CMV epitopes were used. Carrying CMV and the relevant HLA type showed in public TCR beta signatures. Study results and caveats: Totalled public TCR beta family frequency picked out people who carried CMV plus the relevant HLA.

V shed 2 bases and J 4 bases; nucleotides not matched to a gene: 7. The germline V gene encodes CDR1 LNHNV and CDR2 YYDKDF (reference sequence). CDR3 size: 15 residues. TCRdb recomputed calls from the reads with MiXCR, one row per CDR3 protein. The repertoire holds roughly 730,000 distinct CDR3 sequences, roughly 33% seen once, with around a sixth in the top ten. This sequence was found in a human donor in good health (CMV status not recorded). Some clones in this sample may be carry-over from other donors' samples. This chain links TRBV15 with TRBJ1-1, with 7 bases fitting TRBD1. The sample consisted of cultured PBMCs, taken from culture after CMV antigen stimulation. Written as DNA, the CDR3 is TGTGCCACCAGCAGACCTAACAGGGGAGGCACTGAAGCTTTCTTT. Its protein is CATSRPNRGGTEAFF.